The 21 T cell receptor beta chains below all came from one sample that was sequenced in a study of graft-versus-host responses after intestinal transplantation. The antigens these receptors bind are not known. The protocol was immunoSEQ multiplex PCR, while the TCRdb copy is restricted to in-frame clones and leaves out a portion. The repertoire holds around 67,000 clones, with almost 90% as singletons. Sequencing was performed on unstimulated CD8+ T cells sorted from spleen or lymph node cells, taken before transplant. These receptors all stem from a human donor who was the organ donor for an intestinal transplant.

The gene calls are TRBV2 and TRBJ2-5, with 13 nucleotides matching TRBD2. The CDR3 runs to 16 residues. Trimming removed 6 bases from V and 6 bases from J; junction bases left unmatched: 10. Germline V gene sequence: CDR1 SNHLY, CDR2 FYNNEI. CDR3 nucleotides: TGTGCCAGCAGGGGGACTAGCGGGGCCTTGGGAAAGACCCAGTACTTC. Its protein product is CASRGTSGALGKTQYF.

This chain uses TRBV9 with TRBJ1-1; 7 bases match TRBD1. The V gene end was trimmed by 3 bases and the J gene end by 5 bases; junction bases not matched to a gene: 13. CDR1 and CDR2 (germline): SGDLS, YYNGEE. The CDR3 runs to 16 residues. Here the CDR3 reads CASSDQRQGFGTEAFF. CDR3 nucleotides: TGTGCCAGCAGCGACCAGAGACAGGGTTTCGGGACTGAAGCTTTCTTT.

The chain carries TRBV20-1 and TRBJ1-4, with no clear D. Per the germline V gene, CDR1 is DFQATT and CDR2 is SNEGSKA (reference sequence). The CDR3 is made up of 10 amino acids. The ends were cut back, 5 bases at V and 7 bases at J, with 5 bases in the middle. CDR3 region: CSAGLEKLFF. CDR3 in DNA: TGCAGTGCTGGACTTGAAAAACTGTTTTTT.

The chain carries TRBV15 and TRBJ2-3; 7 nucleotides match TRBD2. Germline trimming cut 8 bases from V and 1 base from J; bases unmatched to any gene: 18. The CDR3 consists of 18 residues. Germline V gene lookup returns CDR1 LNHNV and CDR2 YYDKDF (reference sequence). This CDR3 reads CATGGDYVTDSRTDTQYF. As DNA, the CDR3 is TGTGCCACCGGAGGGGACTACGTCACCGACTCCCGCACAGATACGCAGTATTTT. The variable domain in full, completed from reference TRBV15 and TRBJ2-3, reads DAMVIQNPRYQVTQFGKPVTLSCSQTLNHNVMYWYQQKSSQAPKLLFHYYDKDFNNEADTPDNFQSRRPNTSFCFLDIRSPGLGDTAMYLCATGGDYVTDSRTDTQYFGPGTRLTVL.

The genes are TRBV4-1 and TRBJ1-5; tentatively, D is TRBD1 (6 bases). Germline V CDR1 and CDR2: MGHRA, YSYEKL. The CDR3 consists of 13 residues. With 4 bases removed from V and 7 bases from J, the gap between germline ends came to 11 bases. The CDR3 DNA reads TGCGCCAGCAGCCCCACAGGGCGACAGCCCCAGCATTTT. Protein product: CASSPTGRQPQHF.

The V gene is TRBV9, the J gene TRBJ2-5; TRBD2 might be the D (6 bases). Trimming took 0 bases from V and 2 from J, leaving 14 bases between them. This CDR3 region has 16 residues. CDR1 and CDR2 (germline): SGDLS, YYNGEE. CDR3 DNA: TGTGCCAGCAGCGTAGCTCCCCGGGGGAGTCAAGAGACCCAGTACTTC. Its protein is CASSVAPRGSQETQYF.

The gene calls are TRBV20-1 and TRBJ1-2; D might be TRBD1 (5 bases). Trimming removed 6 bases from V and 8 bases from J, with 13 bases in between. The CDR3 has 11 residues. Germline CDR1 DFQATT, CDR2 SNEGSKA (reference sequence). In DNA, the CDR3 is TGCAGTGCGCGGGACGGTGGGGGCTACACCTTC. It encodes CSARDGGGYTF.

The chain recombines TRBV7-2 with TRBJ2-1, with 10 bases that match TRBD2. Germline loops: CDR1 SGHTA, CDR2 FQGNSA. The CDR3 length is 15 residues. Trimming at V came to 2 bases and at J to 7 bases, leaving 5 bases not matched to a gene. The CDR3 coding sequence is TGTGCCAGCAGCTTATTAGCGGGGGGCGGAAATGAGCAGTTCTTC. Encoded protein: CASSLLAGGGNEQFF.

This chain links TRBV7-8 with TRBJ2-3; 13 nucleotides agree with TRBD2. Germline-derived CDR1 and CDR2 are SGHVS and FQNEAQ. This CDR3 region has 17 residues. J lost 0 bases, V lost 3 bases, and 3 bases had no gene match. CDR3 loop: CASSFGLAGASTDTQYF. The CDR3 DNA reads as TGTGCCAGCAGCTTTGGACTAGCGGGGGCAAGCACAGATACGCAGTATTTT. The full variable domain, rest sourced from reference TRBV7-8 and TRBJ2-3, is GAGVSQSPRYKVAKRGQDVALRCDPISGHVSLFWYQQALGQGPEFLTYFQNEAQLDKSGLPSDRFFAERPEGSVSTLKIQRTQQEDSAVYLCASSFGLAGASTDTQYFGPGTRLTVL.

CDR3 sequence reads: CASSPPIGQGYEQYV. CDR3 DNA sequence: TGTGCCAGCAGCCCCCCAATCGGACAGGGCTACGAGCAGTACGTC. The chain employs TRBV5-8 and TRBJ2-7; 8 bases match TRBD1. Trimming removed 4 bases from V and 3 bases from J; junction bases left unmatched: 9. The CDR3 spans 15 residues. Germline CDR1 is SGHTS and CDR2 is YDEGEE.

This clone was found once. This chain joins TRBV7-6 and TRBJ2-3; D uncertain. With 4 bases removed from V and 8 bases from J, the gap between germline ends came to 13 bases. The CDR3 is 13 amino acids. In germline, CDR1 is SGHVS, CDR2 FNYEAQ. As DNA, the CDR3 is TGTGCCAGCAGCTCCACGACCGAGGTTACGCAGTATTTT. Protein product: CASSSTTEVTQYF.

This chain links TRBV6-5 with TRBJ2-1; possible D gene TRBD2, 6 bases. This CDR3 has 15 amino acids. V shed 7 bases and J shed 3 bases, with 16 bases lying between them. CDR1 is MNHEY and CDR2 is SVGAGI in the germline V gene. CDR3 DNA sequence: TGTGCCAGCAAACAAACCGGGGGATACTACAATGAGCAGTTCTTC. Its protein is CASKQTGGYYNEQFF.

A remark on this clone: At the DNA level, this CDR3 is encoded by other sequences in the same sample as well. CDR3 sequence: CASSPGVNTEAFF. The CDR3 DNA reads TGTGCCAGTAGTCCGGGGGTGAACACTGAAGCTTTCTTT. The chain carries TRBV19 and TRBJ1-1, with D perhaps TRBD1 (5 bases). V gave up 5 bases and J gave up 0 bases, with 7 bases separating them. The CDR3 is 13 residues long. The germline CDR1 and CDR2 sequences are LNHDA and SQIVND (reference sequence).

V usage is TRBV6-5 and J usage is TRBJ2-3, with 7 bases identical to TRBD1. The CDR3 has 12 residues. V dropped 6 bases and J dropped 4; count of bases not matched to a gene: 1. CDR1 and CDR2 (germline): MNHEY, SVGAGI. CDR3 sequence reads: CASSQGADTQYF. Here the CDR3 DNA reads TGTGCCAGCAGCCAGGGGGCAGATACGCAGTATTTT.

The V gene is TRBV29-1, the J gene TRBJ1-2; possibly TRBD1 for D (6 bases). The V and J ends lost 1 base and 4 bases respectively, with 13 bases between them. The CDR3 contains 14 residues. CDR1 is SQVTM, CDR2 ANQGSEA, per germline. The CDR3 DNA follows: TGCAGCGTTGAAGGGGGGCCAGGTACCTATGGCTACACCTTC. Protein product: CSVEGGPGTYGYTF.

The J gene is TRBJ1-1, the V gene TRBV19; D ambiguous. CDR3 length equals 13 residues. V lost 3 bases and J lost 4, with 9 bases in between. Germline loops: CDR1 LNHDA, CDR2 SQIVND (reference sequence). The CDR3 DNA sequence: TGTGCCAGTAGTATTGAGGCGTTCACTGAAGCTTTCTTT. Encoded protein: CASSIEAFTEAFF.

V usage is TRBV4-1 and J usage is TRBJ2-1; D is unresolved. This CDR3 is 12 amino acids long. Trimming stripped 0 bases from V and 9 bases from J, with 6 bases between. In germline, CDR1 is MGHRA, CDR2 YSYEKL. CDR3 bases: TGCGCCAGCAGCCAAGATCCGGTTGAGCAGTTCTTC. This translates into CASSQDPVEQFF.

The gene calls are TRBV15 and TRBJ1-5, with 7 bases matching TRBD1. The junction had 5 bases not matched to a gene; V was cut back by 3 bases and J by 0 bases. This CDR3 comprises 16 residues. CDR1 LNHNV and CDR2 YYDKDF come from the germline V gene (reference sequence). The CDR3 here is CATSSRQGSSNQPQHF. As DNA, the CDR3 is TGTGCCACCAGCAGTCGACAGGGATCTAGCAATCAGCCCCAGCATTTT.

The J gene is TRBJ2-1, the V gene TRBV29-1; the match to TRBD1 covers 8 bases. The CDR3 consists of 13 residues. Trimming cost V 3 bases and J 6 bases; bases outside gene matches: 4. Germline loops: CDR1 SQVTM, CDR2 ANQGSEA. CDR3 DNA sequence: TGCAGCGTTGATCGGACAGGGACCAATGAGCAGTTCTTC. Translating it yields CSVDRTGTNEQFF.

The sample holds a few counts of this clone. The chain joins TRBV25-1 to TRBJ1-6; TRBD1 matches 10 bases. This CDR3 spans 13 amino acids. V dropped 8 bases and J dropped 10; count of bases not matched to a gene: 5. Germline assignment: CDR1 MGHDK and CDR2 SYGVNS. The CDR3 spells CASEGQGNSPLHF. The CDR3 nucleotides read TGTGCCAGCGAGGGACAGGGGAACTCACCCCTCCACTTT.

In DNA form, the CDR3 reads TGTGCCAGCAGCTTCGGAGATACGCAGTATTTT. It specifies CASSFGDTQYF. The chain is built from TRBV7-6 and TRBJ2-3, with D hard to call. CDR3 length: 11 residues. V lost 3 bases and J 5 bases, leaving 3 bases between the germline ends. Per germline, CDR1 SGHVS and CDR2 FNYEAQ.